Below are 14 T cell receptor beta chains sequenced from a single sample in a study of T cell changes during pregnancy in multiple sclerosis. Clones were read by immunoSEQ multiplex PCR, and TCRdb kept only the in-frame ones, dropping some. The sample includes tens of thousands of clones, more than 80% of them seen just once. The input for sequencing was peripheral blood, taken in the second trimester of pregnancy. The receptors stem from a female donor in good health, enrolled as a control in a pregnancy study.

The chain recombines TRBV9 with TRBJ1-2; 7 bases align to TRBD1. CDR1 is SGDLS and CDR2 is YYNGEE in the germline V gene. The CDR3 is 14 amino acids. V shed 3 bases, J shed 2 bases, and the junction held 4 bases outside the gene matches. CDR3 sequence reads: CASSDGQENYGYTF. In DNA, the CDR3 is TGTGCCAGCAGCGACGGACAGGAAAACTATGGCTACACCTTC.

The V gene is TRBV6-1, the J gene TRBJ1-2; weak D call: TRBD1 (5 bases). The CDR3 has 14 residues. Germline V gives CDR1 MNHNS, CDR2 SASEGT. V shed 8 bases and J shed 3 bases, with 16 bases lying between them. The CDR3 sequence: CASPGRDADYGYTF. The CDR3 bases are TGTGCCAGCCCCGGCAGGGATGCGGACTATGGCTACACCTTC.

The chain joins TRBV9 to TRBJ1-1; tentative D call: TRBD1 (6 bases). Trimming removed 1 base at V and 8 bases at J, with 15 bases between. Germline V lookup: CDR1 SGDLS, CDR2 YYNGEE. The CDR3 runs to 14 residues. The CDR3 spells CASSVRGHLGEAFF. Here the CDR3 DNA reads TGTGCCAGCAGCGTACGGGGACACCTTGGGGAAGCTTTCTTT.

This chain connects TRBV15 to TRBJ1-6; D may be TRBD1 (5 bases). This CDR3 contains 17 residues. Deletions cut 6 bases from V and 0 bases from J, with 15 bases between. Germline assignment: CDR1 LNHNV and CDR2 YYDKDF (reference sequence). CDR3 sequence reads: CATSGGIGSSYNSPLHF. The DNA for the CDR3 is TGTGCCACCAGTGGGGGGATTGGGAGCTCCTATAATTCACCCCTCCACTTT.

In nucleotides, the CDR3 is TGTGCCAGCAGCTTCTCCCCGAACACTGAAGCTTTCTTT. Translated: CASSFSPNTEAFF. The chain carries TRBV11-2 and TRBJ1-1; D remains ambiguous. This CDR3 contains 13 residues. The ends were cut back, 3 bases at V and 1 base at J, with 6 bases in the middle. CDR1 is SGHAT and CDR2 is FQNNGV in the germline V gene.

The CDR3 DNA reads as TGTGCCAGCAGTTCGACAGGGGCCGGGCCAAGGTACGAGCAGTACTTC. Amino acid sequence: CASSSTGAGPRYEQYF. V and J are TRBV28 and TRBJ2-7, with 8 bases that match TRBD1. The CDR3 is 16 residues long. The J segment lost 4 bases and the V segment lost 4 bases, leaving 12 bases of the junction unmatched. CDR1 and CDR2 from the germline V gene are MDHEN and SYDVKM. The variable domain in full, completed from reference TRBV28 and TRBJ2-7, reads DVKVTQSSRYLVKRTGEKVFLECVQDMDHENMFWYRQDPGLGLRLIYFSYDVKMKEKGDIPEGYSVSREKKERFSLILESASTNQTSMYLCASSSTGAGPRYEQYFGPGTRLTVT.

The chain couples TRBV2 to TRBJ2-7; perhaps TRBD1 as D (6 bases). Germline values: CDR1 SNHLY, CDR2 FYNNEI. The CDR3 is 12 amino acids. The germline V and J ends were trimmed by 6 bases and 0 bases, with 6 bases remaining between them. DNA of the CDR3: TGTGCCAGCAGGGACAGCTCCTACGAGCAGTACTTC. Protein: CASRDSSYEQYF.

V is TRBV7-2 and J is TRBJ2-5; possibly TRBD2 for D (5 bases). CDR1 is SGHTA, CDR2 FQGNSA, per germline. Trimming left V 3 bases short and J 8 bases short, with 10 bases between. CDR3 length equals 12 residues. Here the CDR3 DNA reads TGTGCCAGCAGCTTGGACGAGGGTACCCAGTACTTC. The encoded protein is CASSLDEGTQYF.

The J gene is TRBJ1-5, the V gene TRBV6-6; tentatively, D is TRBD1 (5 bases). The V end lost 6 bases, the J end lost 4 bases, and 13 bases lay between the germline ends. Germline CDR1 is MNHNY and CDR2 is SVGAGI (reference sequence). The CDR3 is made up of 14 amino acids. As DNA, the CDR3 is TGTGCCAGCAGCAAATGGGGCGAGAATCAGCCCCAGCATTTT. Residues: CASSKWGENQPQHF.

The chain uses TRBV7-9 and TRBJ1-4, with TRBD1 matching over 7 bases. Germline assignment: CDR1 SEHNR and CDR2 FQNEAQ (reference sequence). V was clipped by 5 bases and J by 7 bases; unmatched bases: 13. The CDR3 has 16 amino acids. This chain's CDR3 is CASSRRTGVEGEKLFF. CDR3 DNA sequence: TGTGCCAGCAGCCGAAGAACAGGGGTGGAGGGTGAAAAACTGTTTTTT.

This clone was detected only a few times. For the CDR3, the DNA is TGCGCCAGCAGCCAAGGCCGGGACAGCTCCTACGAGCAGTACTTC. Protein sequence: CASSQGRDSSYEQYF. J is TRBJ2-7 and V is TRBV4-3; 7 bases align to TRBD1. Germline lookup yields CDR1 LGHNA and CDR2 YSLEER. The CDR3 has 15 amino acids. Trimming at V came to 1 base and at J to 0 bases, leaving 3 bases not matched to a gene.

The CDR3: CASSSPGGRETQYF. DNA for the CDR3: TGTGCCAGCAGTTCCCCAGGGGGCAGAGAGACCCAGTACTTC. The rearrangement links TRBV6-5 to TRBJ2-5, with 8 bases that match TRBD1. CDR1 and CDR2 (germline): MNHEY, SVGAGI. This CDR3 contains 14 residues. After removal of 4 bases from V and 4 bases from J, the junction contained 5 bases not matched to a gene.

This clone was seen more than once but under ten times. Its ends do not fully match the called genes, so a read error is possible. The chain joins TRBV7-7 to TRBJ2-2; D remains unclear. Germline CDR1 and CDR2: SSHAT and FNYEAQ (reference sequence). The CDR3 totals 14 residues. CDR3 sequence (DNA): TGTGCTAGCAGCTTAGGACCGGCGGACGGGGAGCTGTTTTTT. Its protein is CASSLGPADGELFF. Looking up the rest from reference TRBV7-7 and TRBJ2-2 gives the full variable domain: GAGVSQSPRYKVTKRGQDVTLRCDPISSHATLYWYQQALGQGPEFLTYFNYEAQPDKSGLPSDRFSAERPEGSISTLTIQRTEQRDSAMYRCASSLGPADGELFFGEGSRLTVL.

The CDR3 nucleotides are TGCGCCAGCAGCCGGGGACTGATGAACACTGAAGCTTTCTTT. Translating gives CASSRGLMNTEAFF. This chain uses TRBV4-3 with TRBJ1-1; D is perhaps TRBD1 (5 bases). This CDR3 is built from 14 residues. Trimming left V 4 bases short and J 0 bases short, with 9 bases between. Germline V gives CDR1 LGHNA, CDR2 YSLEER.